This T cell receptor (beta chain) came from a study of CD8 T cells in Susac syndrome. Study as a whole: Patients with Susac syndrome were therapy-naive, on corticosteroids, or on intravenous immunoglobulin alone at blood draw.

The authors reverse transcribed roughly 0.5 to 1 ug RNA with random hexamers. immunoSEQ multiplex PCR amplified TCR beta CDR3 across 54 Vbeta, 13 Jbeta. Via MiXCR, TCRdb re-called the immunoSEQ multiplex PCR reads, giving one row per CDR3 protein. The sample has roughly 250,000 distinct CDR3 sequences, approximately 95% seen once. The CDR3 is made up of 14 amino acids. V was clipped by 4 bases and J by 1 base, with 12 bases between them. Looked up from germline, CDR1 is SGHNT and CDR2 is YYREEE (reference sequence). It was negative isolation that provided the CD8+ and CD4+ T cells, whereas TEMRA cells were enriched by FACS.

Sequencing was done on a sample of CD4+ T cells from PBMCs. V is TRBV5-4 and J is TRBJ2-7; no reliable D call. This TCR came from a human donor with Susac syndrome. CDR3 region: CASSVRIGSYEQYF. The CDR3 DNA follows: TGTGCCAGCAGCGTTAGAATCGGGTCCTACGAGCAGTACTTC.